This TCR beta chain came from a study of blood T cells in healthy people across ages. Findings and limits, study-wide: Percentage of naive T cells showed a strong correlation with TCR beta diversity.

On this clonotype: Antigen specificity is unknown.

It was with a sample-barcoded 5' primer and a J-beta primer mix that a second PCR of about 7 to 12 cycles was run. A template-switch adaptor containing 12 random nucleotides labeled each cDNA molecule. A single record per CDR3 protein comes from TCRdb applying MiXCR to the 5' RACE reads. This table has more than 1 million distinct CDR3 sequences, around 45% appearing once. This clonotype was obtained from a woman in her fifties or sixties in good health. Sequencing used blood.

CDR3 residues: CASSWLTGEKLFF. CDR3 in DNA: TGTGCCAGCAGCTGGTTAACGGGTGAAAAACTGTTTTTT. The rearrangement links TRBV7-9 to TRBJ1-4; unclear D gene. The CDR3 sequence is 13 residues long. Germline V gene sequence: CDR1 SEHNR, CDR2 FQNEAQ (reference sequence). V lost 4 bases, J lost 7 bases, and 10 bases lay in between.